This T cell receptor (beta chain) emerged from a study of PD-L1 blockade in urothelial cancer (dated by TCRdb to about 2017). Describing the broader study: Every patient began therapy around 2014 and was given atezolizumab 1,200 mg intravenously every 3 weeks. In the same patients, pretreatment tumors underwent whole exome sequencing and RNA sequencing in addition to TCR sequencing. A median of about 140,000 T cells and roughly 80,000 unique TCRs was obtained from blood samples, and a median clonality of roughly 0.08 was observed. Patients had an ECOG performance status of 0 or 1 and had received between 0 and 3 prior chemotherapy regimens. Blood samples were analyzed at 3 weeks after treatment start (second dose) and at 6 weeks after treatment start. Pretreatment tumor samples, along with matched peripheral blood collected serially before and after atezolizumab treatment, underwent TCR sequencing. Nine or ten patients reached durable clinical benefit, while about 20 patients did not. Over 28 patients had pretreatment blood TCR-seq, some 25 had at least one posttreatment blood collection, and some 25 had tumor TCR-seq. The study, an exploratory multi-omic analysis, examined somatic, immune and clinical correlates of response to PD-L1 blockade with atezolizumab in urothelial cancer. About 85% of the roughly 29 patients were identified as males with urothelial cancer of bladder origin, and a prior smoking history was reported by 18 of 29 patients. Durable clinical benefit was defined as a progression-free survival longer than 6 months, and TCR features were additionally tested against progression-free survival and overall survival.

General findings and caveats noted by the study authors: Improved progression-free and overall survival was found to be associated with pretreatment peripheral blood TCR clonality below the median. At 3 weeks after the start of treatment, tumor-associated TCR clones in peripheral blood had expanded more in patients with durable benefit (n of about 22, p = 0.022). Because the sample size was small (n of about 30) and many exploratory analyses were performed, the results are intended to be hypothesis-generating.

This specimen's time point label, per the study, means: pretreatment peripheral blood. A cohort of approximately 30 patients with locally advanced or metastatic urothelial carcinoma, treated at Memorial Sloan Kettering on a trial protocol, was included. Peripheral blood mononuclear cells were collected pretreatment and during treatment, with between 1 and 8 total time points per patient. The Qiagen DNeasy Blood extraction kit was used to purify genomic DNA from total PBMCs and tumor samples. PBMCs were collected pretreatment and during treatment and were isolated and stored as previously described. Synthetic TCR analog templates were spiked into each PCR so that absolute template abundance could be estimated from read counts. The immunoSEQ assay used bias-controlled V and J gene primers to amplify TCRbeta CDR3 regions from genomic DNA. Rearranged TCRbeta segments were sequenced at approximately 20X coverage. Per the original workflow: Sequencing errors were corrected by clustering and CDR3s were annotated against IMGT to assign V, D and J genes. Downstream analyses used only productive TCRbeta rearrangements and left out out-of-frame or stop-codon sequences. To compute clonality, Shannon entropy was normalized by the log of the number of unique productive sequences and then subtracted from one. Clones differing between time points or between blood and tumor were identified by Fisher's exact test with Benjamini-Hochberg correction at adjusted p below 0.01. The immuneACCESS repertoire file appears here via TCRdb, limited to in-frame rearrangements. These files lack a portion of the clones; in checked studies, under half of the deficit traces to unresolved V genes, and the cause of the others is not known. The DNA gave D and trimming, while V, J and clone size come from that table. This sample lists tens of thousands of clones; 82% were detected once. The ten largest clonotypes hold roughly 7% of the sample.

Based on the germline V gene, the CDR1 and CDR2 sequences are MNHNS and SASEGT. Compared with germline, V lacks 4 bases and J lacks 7 bases; bases without a gene match: 5. The CDR3 goes from the cysteine to the phenylalanine over 13 residues. The CDR3 DNA has 39 bases and is translated from base 1. A word on this clone: The antigen it binds to is not known. Within one base of it there is no much larger clone, and no base qualities were kept.

Sequenced here: PBMCs, sampled around atezolizumab (anti-PD-L1) treatment. Recombination joined TRBV6-1 with TRBJ2-7, and 9 junctional nucleotides match TRBD1. This sequence was found in a man between 60 and 75 years old with urothelial cancer. The CDR3 protein: CASSGGQGGEQYF. The DNA sequence follows: TGTGCCAGCAGTGGGGGACAGGGTGGGGAGCAGTACTTC.